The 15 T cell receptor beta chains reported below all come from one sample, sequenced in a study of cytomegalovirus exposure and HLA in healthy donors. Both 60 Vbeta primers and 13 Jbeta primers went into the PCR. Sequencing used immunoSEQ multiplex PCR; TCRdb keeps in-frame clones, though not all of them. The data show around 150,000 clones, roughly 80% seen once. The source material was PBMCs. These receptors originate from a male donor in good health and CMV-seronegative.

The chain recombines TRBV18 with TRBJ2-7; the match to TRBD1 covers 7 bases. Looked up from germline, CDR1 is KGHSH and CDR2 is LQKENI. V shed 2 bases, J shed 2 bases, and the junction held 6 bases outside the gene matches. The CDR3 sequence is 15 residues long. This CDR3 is CASSPRMGQTYEQYF. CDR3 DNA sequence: TGTGCCAGCTCACCAAGGATGGGACAGACCTACGAGCAGTACTTC.

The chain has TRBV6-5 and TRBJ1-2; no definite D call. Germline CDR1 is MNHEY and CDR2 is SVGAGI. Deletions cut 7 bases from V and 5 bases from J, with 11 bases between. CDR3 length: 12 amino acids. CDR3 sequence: CASIGEGYGYTF. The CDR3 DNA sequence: TGTGCCAGCATCGGGGAAGGTTATGGCTACACCTTC.

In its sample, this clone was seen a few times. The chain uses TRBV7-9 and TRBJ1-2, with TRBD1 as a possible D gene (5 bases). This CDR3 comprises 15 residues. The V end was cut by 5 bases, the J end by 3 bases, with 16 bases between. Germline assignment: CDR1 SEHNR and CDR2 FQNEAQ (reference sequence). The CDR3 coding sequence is TGTGCCAGCAGCCCGTGGGTGCAGGGTGACTATGGCTACACCTTC. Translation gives CASSPWVQGDYGYTF.

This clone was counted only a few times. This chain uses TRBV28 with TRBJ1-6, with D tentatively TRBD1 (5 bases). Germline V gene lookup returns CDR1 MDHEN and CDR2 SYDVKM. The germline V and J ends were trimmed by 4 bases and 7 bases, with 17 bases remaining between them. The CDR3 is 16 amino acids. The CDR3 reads CASSSLRGGNNSPLHF. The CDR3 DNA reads TGTGCCAGCAGTTCTCTCCGGGGGGGAAACAATTCACCCCTCCACTTT.

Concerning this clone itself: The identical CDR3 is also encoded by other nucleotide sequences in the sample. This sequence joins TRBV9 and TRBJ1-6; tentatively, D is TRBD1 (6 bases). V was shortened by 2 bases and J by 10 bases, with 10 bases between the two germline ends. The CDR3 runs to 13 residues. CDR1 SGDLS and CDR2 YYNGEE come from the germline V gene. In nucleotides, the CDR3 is TGTGCCAGCAGCGTCTCAGGGGAATCACCCCTCCACTTT. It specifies CASSVSGESPLHF.

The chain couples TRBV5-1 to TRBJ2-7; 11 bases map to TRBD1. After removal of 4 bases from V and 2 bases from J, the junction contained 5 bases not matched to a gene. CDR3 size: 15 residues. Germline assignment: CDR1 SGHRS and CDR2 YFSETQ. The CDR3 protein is CASSNLDRGPYEQYF. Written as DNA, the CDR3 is TGCGCCAGCAGCAACCTGGACAGGGGGCCCTACGAGCAGTACTTC.

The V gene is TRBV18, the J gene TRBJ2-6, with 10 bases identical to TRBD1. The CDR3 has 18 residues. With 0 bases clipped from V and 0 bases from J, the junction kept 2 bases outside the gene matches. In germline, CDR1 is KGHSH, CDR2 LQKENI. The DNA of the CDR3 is TGTGCCAGCTCACCACCGGGACAGGGGAACTCTGGGGCCAACGTCCTGACTTTC. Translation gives CASSPPGQGNSGANVLTF.

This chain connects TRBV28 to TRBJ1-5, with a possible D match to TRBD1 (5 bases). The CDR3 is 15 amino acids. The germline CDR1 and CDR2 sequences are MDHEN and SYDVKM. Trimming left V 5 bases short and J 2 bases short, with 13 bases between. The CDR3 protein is CASSHRGGGNQPQHF. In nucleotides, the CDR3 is TGTGCCAGCAGTCATCGGGGGGGTGGCAATCAGCCCCAGCATTTT.

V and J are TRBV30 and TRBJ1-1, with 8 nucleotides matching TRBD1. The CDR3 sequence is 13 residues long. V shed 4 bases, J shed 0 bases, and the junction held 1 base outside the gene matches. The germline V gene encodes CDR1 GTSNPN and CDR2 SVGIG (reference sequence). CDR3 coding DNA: TGTGCCTGGAAGGACAGGGTGAACACTGAAGCTTTCTTT. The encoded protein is CAWKDRVNTEAFF.

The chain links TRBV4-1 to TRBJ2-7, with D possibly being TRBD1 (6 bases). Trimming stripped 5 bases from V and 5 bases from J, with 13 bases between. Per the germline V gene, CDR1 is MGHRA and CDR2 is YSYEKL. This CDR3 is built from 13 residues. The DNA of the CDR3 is TGCGCCAGCAGCATTGTAGGGGGTGACGAGCAGTACTTC. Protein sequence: CASSIVGGDEQYF.

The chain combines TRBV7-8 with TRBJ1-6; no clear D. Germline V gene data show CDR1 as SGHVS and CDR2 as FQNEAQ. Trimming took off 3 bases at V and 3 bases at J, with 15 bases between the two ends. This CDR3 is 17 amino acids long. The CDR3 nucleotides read TGTGCCAGCAGCTTGCGATTCGATTCCTTCTATAATTCACCCCTCCACTTT. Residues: CASSLRFDSFYNSPLHF.

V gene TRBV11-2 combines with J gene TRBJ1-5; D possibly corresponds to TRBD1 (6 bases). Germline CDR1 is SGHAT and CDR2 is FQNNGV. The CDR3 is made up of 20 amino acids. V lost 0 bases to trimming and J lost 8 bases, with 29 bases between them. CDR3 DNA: TGTGCCAGCAGCTTAGACTCGGGTCTTGTAAGGGCCAGGGGAATCAAGCCCCAGCATTTT. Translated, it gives CASSLDSGLVRARGIKPQHF. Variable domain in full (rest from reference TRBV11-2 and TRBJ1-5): EAGVAQSPRYKIIEKRQSVAFWCNPISGHATLYWYQQILGQGPKLLIQFQNNGVVDDSQLPKDRFSAERLKGVDSTLKIQPAKLEDSAVYLCASSLDSGLVRARGIKPQHFGDGTRLSIL.

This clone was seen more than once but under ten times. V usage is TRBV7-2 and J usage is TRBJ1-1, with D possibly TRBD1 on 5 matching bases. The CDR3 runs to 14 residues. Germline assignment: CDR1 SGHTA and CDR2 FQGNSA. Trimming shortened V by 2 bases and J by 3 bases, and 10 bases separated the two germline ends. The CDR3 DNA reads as TGTGCCAGCAGCTTACCCGGGGGGGACACTGAAGCTTTCTTT. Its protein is CASSLPGGDTEAFF.

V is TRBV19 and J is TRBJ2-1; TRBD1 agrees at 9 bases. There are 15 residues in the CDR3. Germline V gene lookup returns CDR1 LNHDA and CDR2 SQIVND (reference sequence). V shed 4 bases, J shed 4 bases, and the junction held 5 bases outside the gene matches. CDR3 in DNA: TGTGCCAGTAGTAAACCGGGACAGGGATACAATGAGCAGTTCTTC. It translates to CASSKPGQGYNEQFF.

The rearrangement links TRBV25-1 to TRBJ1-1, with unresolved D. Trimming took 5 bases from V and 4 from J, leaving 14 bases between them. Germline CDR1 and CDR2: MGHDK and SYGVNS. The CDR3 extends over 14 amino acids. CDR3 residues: CASSPGSRRTEAFF. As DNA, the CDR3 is TGTGCCAGCAGTCCGGGGTCCCGTCGCACTGAAGCTTTCTTT.